The clone carrying this T cell receptor beta chain has more than one count but fewer than ten. Its target is unknown. Trimming cost V 5 bases and J 4 bases; bases outside gene matches: 2. Looked up from germline, CDR1 is LGHNA and CDR2 is YNFKEQ. The CDR3 extends over 13 amino acids. The data are from a study of blood T cells in healthy people across ages. Alongside a J-beta primer mix, a sample-barcoded 5' primer served in a second PCR lasting about 7 to 12 cycles. TCRdb processed the 5' RACE reads anew with MiXCR; each CDR3 protein has one entry. Of approximately 350,000 distinct CDR3 sequences listed, about 55% are singletons. The study's findings and limits: While age rose, TCR beta diversity per million T cells dropped in a roughly linear way.

The sequencing sample was made of blood. The V call is TRBV4-2, the J call TRBJ2-5; 9 bases agree with TRBD2. This TCR was recovered from a man aged 55-75 years in good health. The CDR3 DNA reads TGTGCCAGCAGCGGGACTAGCCGAGAGACCCAGTACTTC. Amino acid sequence: CASSGTSRETQYF.